This TCR beta chain was observed in a study of T-cell memory formation after mild COVID-19 listed by TCRdb under 2021. A note on the overall study: TCR sequence clusters from the two donors were largely donor specific. In a couple of donors, T-cell clones that expanded and contracted after mild COVID-19 were followed by sequencing TCRalpha and TCRbeta repertoires longitudinally. The cohort comprised two young, previously healthy adult volunteers, one female and one male. The investigation overall reported the following: The study covered only a couple of mild cases, and larger cohorts including severe cases with pre-infection samples were considered necessary. SARS-CoV-2 specificity was not confirmed for the second-wave clones peaking on day 37. Clones that contracted from day 15 to 85 showed balanced CD4/CD8 phenotypes, whereas a second wave of clones that expanded from day 15 to 37 leaned towards CD4+. Contracting CD4+ clones turned up mainly in the CM and EM memory subsets, whereas EMRA was where CD8+ clones were enriched. Some responding clones were detected in pre-infection memory, which suggested that pre-existing cross-reactive memory T cells had joined the SARS-CoV-2 response.

Ficoll-Paque density gradient centrifugation was used to isolate PBMCs. V has 7 bases trimmed and J has 1 base trimmed; junction bases matching no gene number 11. The CDR3 numbers 16 residues from cysteine through phenylalanine. The entry retains the CDR3 DNA only, 48 bases that are in frame from base 1. About this clonotype itself: No cognate antigen has been identified for it. Per-base quality was not reported, and no clone a single base away is much larger than it.

The sequencer was an Illumina NovaSeq 6000. TCRalpha and TCRbeta cDNA libraries were constructed by 5'RACE with constant-segment primers, with sample barcodes and unique molecular identifiers being introduced. Trizol reagent was used to extract RNA from every sample. Library amplification was performed in two PCR steps, and a second sample barcode and Illumina TruSeq adapters were introduced in the second step. Sequencing of libraries was performed on an Illumina NovaSeq with 2 x 150 bp paired-end reads. The paper's data handling went like this. The reads were demultiplexed and collapsed into UMI-guided consensus sequences using migec v1.2.7. Using mixcr v2.1.11, UMI consensuses were aligned to TRA and TRB V and J templates and then assembled into clonotypes. Clonotypes were classified as expanded or contracted when called significant by both edgeR and NoisET, with noise models trained on biological replicates. For edgeR calls, the thresholds were a false discovery rate-adjusted p below 0.01 and a log2 fold-change of 1. As an exploratory analysis of dynamics, PCA with hierarchical clustering was applied to max-normalized trajectories of the 1000 most abundant clonotypes. The CD4 or CD8 phenotype of responding clones was assigned using the separately sequenced CD4+ and CD8+ repertoires. TCRdb took the public reads, trimmed them with fastp at Q25, ran MiXCR for clone calling and kept in-frame beta chains. Each CDR3 protein gets just one entry, which takes the most common genes and DNA from the rows behind it. TCRdb, not the original authors, processed these V and J calls. The sample contains about 120,000 distinct CDR3 sequences, 15% to 20% of them found a single time. The ten top clones hold more than 11% of the sample.

The sample consisted of PBMCs or a T cell subset sorted from them (not recorded which). The TCR originated in an adult woman who had mild COVID-19 (a few samples of this study predate the infection). The sample titles of this study are shuffled in the database, so cell type and time point are left out; the donor was told from shared clones. Recombination joined TRBV12-3 or TRBV12-4 with TRBJ2-3; 7 central bases correspond to TRBD2. The CDR3 corresponds to CASTSSGVAGTDTQYF. The DNA sequence is TGTGCCAGCACCTCCAGCGGGGTCGCCGGCACAGATACGCAGTATTTT.